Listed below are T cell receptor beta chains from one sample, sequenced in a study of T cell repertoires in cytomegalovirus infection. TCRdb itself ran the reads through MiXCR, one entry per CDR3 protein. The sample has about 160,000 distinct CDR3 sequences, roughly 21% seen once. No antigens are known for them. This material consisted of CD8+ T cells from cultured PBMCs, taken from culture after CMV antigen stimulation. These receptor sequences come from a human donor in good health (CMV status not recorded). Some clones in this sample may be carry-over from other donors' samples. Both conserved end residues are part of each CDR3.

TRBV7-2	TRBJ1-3	CASSLSNGFSGNTIYF
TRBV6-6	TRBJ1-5	CASSDPSRDSNQPQNF
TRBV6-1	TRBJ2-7	CASSEGLYYEQYF
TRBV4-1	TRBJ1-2	CASSQETGALFNNGYTF
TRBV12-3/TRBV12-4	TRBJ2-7	CASSQDREWFYEQYF
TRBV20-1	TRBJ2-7	CSASSGVVYEQYF
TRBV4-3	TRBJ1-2	CASSQGGGGYGYTF
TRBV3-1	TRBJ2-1	CASSQDSGSYNEQFF
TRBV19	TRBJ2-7	CASSGDTYYEQYF
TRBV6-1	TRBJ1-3	CASSEEGMTGNTIYF
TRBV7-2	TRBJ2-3	CASSPPSPLLAGAFTDTQYF
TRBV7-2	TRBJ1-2	CASSRQGAGGYTF
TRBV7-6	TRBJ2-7	CASSGSGKLYEQYF
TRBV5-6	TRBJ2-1	CASSPAGENPNNEQFF
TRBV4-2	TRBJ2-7	CASSQDVFTGTSGEQYF
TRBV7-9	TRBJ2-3	CASSLRGGDAEYF
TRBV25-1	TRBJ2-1	CASSAASGNEQFF
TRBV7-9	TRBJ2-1	CASSLVYGSSYNEQFF
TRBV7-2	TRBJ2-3	CASSLGQAVADTQYF
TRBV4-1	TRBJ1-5	CASSQVPLGQPQHF
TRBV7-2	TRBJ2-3	CASALQEGGPTDTQYF
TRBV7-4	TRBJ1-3	CASNPGLRPGNTIYF
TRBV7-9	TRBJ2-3	CASSLVASGAADTQYF
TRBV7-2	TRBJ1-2	CASSYRDRGVVMGYTF
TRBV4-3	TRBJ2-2	CASSQQAGANTGELFF
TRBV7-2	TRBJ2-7	CASSSTAYEQYF
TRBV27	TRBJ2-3	CASSLRLAGAGAVPDTQYF
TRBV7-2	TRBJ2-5	CASSFPTGGSQETQYF
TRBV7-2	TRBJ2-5	CASSGGGAGETQYF
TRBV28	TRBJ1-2	CASSLSANYGYTF
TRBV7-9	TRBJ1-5	CASSPGFNQPQHF